This T cell receptor beta chain comes out of a study of cytomegalovirus exposure and HLA in healthy donors. The PCR used 60 Vbeta and 13 Jbeta primers. Sequenced by immunoSEQ multiplex PCR; TCRdb stores in-frame clones only, minus some. The top ten hold 2.5% to 3% of the sample, which has over 80,000 clones, 65% to 80% seen once. CDR1 is SGHTA, CDR2 FQGNSA, per germline. The CDR3 spans 13 residues. Trimming stripped 1 base from V and 1 base from J, with 3 bases between. Whole-study results and caveats: Prediction of most subjects' HLA-A and HLA-B alleles by TCR beta sequences was reportedly accurate.

Concerning this clone: Its cognate antigen is unknown.

This chain connects TRBV7-2 to TRBJ2-3; no definite D call. Material for sequencing was PBMCs. The receptor's source is a female donor in good health and CMV-seropositive. Here the CDR3 reads CASSLGGTDTQYF. The CDR3 DNA reads TGTGCCAGCAGCTTAGGAGGCACAGATACGCAGTATTTT. The full variable domain, in which reference TRBV7-2 and TRBJ2-3 provide the parts outside the CDR3, is GAGVSQSPSNKVTEKGKDVELRCDPISGHTALYWYRQSLGQGLEFLIYFQGNSAPDKSGLPSDRFSAERTGGSVSTLTIQRTQQEDSAVYLCASSLGGTDTQYFGPGTRLTVL.